The 27 T cell receptor beta chains listed next were all sequenced from one sample in a study of cytomegalovirus exposure and HLA in healthy donors. PCR amplification relied on 60 Vbeta primers (plus 13 Jbeta primers). The data were produced by immunoSEQ multiplex PCR, yet TCRdb's version contains in-frame clones alone and is incomplete. Among about 140,000 clones listed, around 81% were seen once. The sample taken for sequencing was PBMCs. Source of these receptors: a man aged 50-59 years in good health and CMV-seronegative.

The chain joins TRBV9 to TRBJ1-1; 9 bases match TRBD1. This CDR3 contains 13 residues. The V and J ends lost 7 bases and 3 bases, in that order; junction bases with no gene match: 4. Per germline, CDR1 SGDLS and CDR2 YYNGEE. The CDR3 protein is CASRDRADTEAFF. The CDR3 DNA sequence: TGTGCCAGCCGGGACAGGGCTGACACTGAAGCTTTCTTT.

This clone was observed a few times. J is TRBJ1-1 and V is TRBV5-1, with a weak D call TRBD1 (6 bases). The germline V gene has CDR1 SGHRS and CDR2 YFSETQ. This CDR3 contains 16 residues. Trimming took 3 bases from V and 0 from J, leaving 15 bases between them. The CDR3 region has the DNA TGCGCCAGCAGCTCCGGACAGCTCAACATGAACACTGAAGCTTTCTTT. It is translated as CASSSGQLNMNTEAFF.

The J gene is TRBJ2-1, the V gene TRBV7-6, with 10 nucleotides matching TRBD2. The length of the CDR3 is 17 residues. V shed 3 bases, J shed 0 bases, and the junction held 5 bases outside the gene matches. The germline V gene encodes CDR1 SGHVS and CDR2 FNYEAQ. This CDR3 is CASSLLAGASSYNEQFF. The CDR3 coding sequence is TGTGCCAGCAGCTTGCTAGCGGGAGCTAGCTCCTACAATGAGCAGTTCTTC.

The V gene is TRBV5-1, the J gene TRBJ2-5; the D gene is possibly TRBD2 (5 bases). The germline V gene has CDR1 SGHRS and CDR2 YFSETQ. V was pared by 4 bases and J by 1 base, with 17 bases between. The CDR3 spans 16 residues. The CDR3 sequence: CASSREPLSGQETQYF. DNA of the CDR3: TGCGCCAGCAGCCGTGAGCCCCTCAGCGGCCAAGAGACCCAGTACTTC.

CDR3 nucleotide sequence: TGTGCCAGCAGGTGGACAGGTTTGAATCAGCCCCAGCATTTT. This gives the protein CASRWTGLNQPQHF. This rearrangement joins TRBV28 to TRBJ1-5, with 7 positions matching TRBD1. Germline V gene sequence: CDR1 MDHEN, CDR2 SYDVKM. The V and J ends lost 6 bases and 4 bases, in that order; junction bases with no gene match: 6. This CDR3 is 14 amino acids long.

This clone came up once. The germline gene is not matched at one end of the junction; a read error may be the cause. The V call is TRBV2, the J call TRBJ1-5; D ambiguous. Germline CDR1 is SNHLY and CDR2 is FYNNEI. CDR3 size: 15 residues. CDR3 loop: CASSEQNYSDQPQHF. DNA for the CDR3: TGTGCCAGCAGTGAACAGAATTATAGCGATCAGCCCCAGCATTTT.

The J gene is TRBJ1-1, the V gene TRBV27, with no clear D. CDR1 is MNHEY and CDR2 is SMNVEV in the germline V gene (reference sequence). The V end lost 6 bases, the J end lost 3 bases, and 17 bases lay between the germline ends. The CDR3 is made up of 15 amino acids. CDR3 amino acids: CASSLAQRDYTEAFF. CDR3 DNA sequence: TGTGCCAGCAGCTTAGCCCAAAGAGATTACACTGAAGCTTTCTTT.

The rearrangement links TRBV19 to TRBJ2-5; 11 bases line up with TRBD2. CDR3 length equals 15 residues. Looked up from germline, CDR1 is LNHDA and CDR2 is SQIVND (reference sequence). V gave up 9 bases and J gave up 3 bases; unmatched junction bases: 9. CDR3 sequence reads: CASQTLAGGKETQYF. DNA for the CDR3: TGTGCCAGCCAAACCCTAGCGGGGGGAAAAGAGACCCAGTACTTC.

CDR3 amino acids: CASSTINKRSAEAFF. The CDR3 nucleotides read TGTGCCAGCAGTACAATCAACAAGAGGAGCGCTGAAGCTTTCTTT. The rearrangement joins TRBV28 to TRBJ1-1; D remains unclear. The germline V gene has CDR1 MDHEN and CDR2 SYDVKM. The CDR3 length is 15 residues. V was clipped by 5 bases and J by 6 bases, with 19 bases between them. The complete variable domain, with remaining parts taken from reference TRBV28 and TRBJ1-1, reads DVKVTQSSRYLVKRTGEKVFLECVQDMDHENMFWYRQDPGLGLRLIYFSYDVKMKEKGDIPEGYSVSREKKERFSLILESASTNQTSMYLCASSTINKRSAEAFFGQGTRLTVV.

This clone is a singleton in its sample. The chain recombines TRBV19 with TRBJ2-7; D possibly corresponds to TRBD1 (6 bases). The CDR3 spans 13 residues. Looked up from germline, CDR1 is LNHDA and CDR2 is SQIVND (reference sequence). CDR3 DNA sequence: TGTGCATCAGAGGGACAAATTATCTACGAGCAGTACTTC. Protein product: CASEGQIIYEQYF.

The gene calls are TRBV9 and TRBJ2-1; 8 bases align to TRBD1. Germline CDR1 SGDLS, CDR2 YYNGEE. Germline trimming cut 4 bases from V and 5 bases from J; bases unmatched to any gene: 5. This CDR3 has 14 residues. The CDR3 loop is CASSFDRGDNEQFF. The DNA of the CDR3 is TGTGCCAGCAGCTTTGACAGGGGAGACAATGAGCAGTTCTTC.

The chain carries TRBV9 and TRBJ1-5, with D unresolved. The germline V gene has CDR1 SGDLS and CDR2 YYNGEE. There are 15 residues in the CDR3. V lost 0 bases, J lost 0 bases, and 7 bases lay in between. CDR3 amino acids: CASSVDGHSNQPQHF. CDR3 coding DNA: TGTGCCAGCAGCGTAGATGGGCATAGCAATCAGCCCCAGCATTTT.

This chain links TRBV9 with TRBJ2-1; D is perhaps TRBD2 (6 bases). In germline, CDR1 is SGDLS, CDR2 YYNGEE. This CDR3 is built from 16 residues. Deletions cut 0 bases from V and 8 bases from J, with 18 bases between. The chain's CDR3 is CASSVAGGFNYDEQFF. The CDR3 DNA follows: TGTGCCAGCAGCGTAGCTGGAGGGTTTAATTATGATGAGCAGTTCTTC.

CDR3 sequence reads: CASSISSAPSYEQYF. The DNA for the CDR3 is TGTGCCAGTAGTATATCTAGCGCTCCAAGCTACGAGCAGTACTTC. This chain joins TRBV19 and TRBJ2-7; D may be TRBD2 (6 bases). The germline V and J ends were trimmed by 2 bases and 3 bases, with 14 bases remaining between them. The germline gives CDR1 LNHDA, CDR2 SQIVND (reference sequence). This CDR3 has 15 amino acids.

This clone came up once. The CDR3 DNA is TGTGCCAGCAGTTACTCGGGCAGCTACACTGAAGCTTTCTTT. The encoded protein is CASSYSGSYTEAFF. The rearrangement links TRBV6-6 to TRBJ1-1, with D unresolved. CDR1 and CDR2 from the germline V gene are MNHNY and SVGAGI (reference sequence). This CDR3 has 14 residues. Deletions cut 0 bases from V and 3 bases from J, with 8 bases between.

The gene calls are TRBV9 and TRBJ2-2, with 9 bases lining up with TRBD1. The CDR3 loop spans 13 amino acids. Germline CDR1 SGDLS, CDR2 YYNGEE. The V segment lost 3 bases and the J segment 6 bases; nucleotides outside the gene matches: 0. The CDR3 loop is CASSDRGPGELFF. The CDR3 DNA sequence: TGTGCCAGCAGCGACAGGGGGCCCGGGGAGCTGTTTTTT.

CDR3 bases: TGTGCCAGCCGGCCTAGCGGGGCGAGCTCCTACGAGCAGTACTTC. Protein sequence: CASRPSGASSYEQYF. V usage is TRBV7-2 and J usage is TRBJ2-7; TRBD2 matches 9 bases. CDR3 size: 15 residues. The junction had 8 bases not matched to a gene; V was cut back by 8 bases and J by 0 bases. Germline CDR1 is SGHTA and CDR2 is FQGNSA.

This clone was picked up a small number of times. The chain combines TRBV4-2 with TRBJ1-4, with unresolved D. The V gene lost 0 bases and the J gene lost 3 bases, with 14 bases spanning the gap. The V gene's germline CDR1 is LGHNA and CDR2 YNFKEQ. This CDR3 has 17 amino acids. In DNA, the CDR3 is TGTGCCAGCAGCCAAGAACTGGGGAGTTGGGCTAATGAAAAACTGTTTTTT. Amino acid sequence: CASSQELGSWANEKLFF.

The rearrangement links TRBV5-4 to TRBJ2-3; 7 positions agree with TRBD2. This CDR3 region has 15 residues. V lost 3 bases to trimming and J lost 0 bases; unmatched junction nucleotides: 4. The V gene's germline CDR1 is SGHNT and CDR2 YYREEE (reference sequence). CDR3 residues: CASSSGTMSTDTQYF. The CDR3 region has the DNA TGTGCCAGCAGCTCAGGGACTATGAGCACAGATACGCAGTATTTT.

This clone occurred once. The chain links TRBV29-1 to TRBJ2-4; 9 bases agree with TRBD1. The CDR3 sequence is 13 residues long. The V and J ends lost 4 bases and 7 bases, in that order; junction bases with no gene match: 5. Germline CDR1 SQVTM, CDR2 ANQGSEA. CDR3 coding DNA: TGCAGCGTTGTTCGACAGGGGGGGAACATTCAGTACTTC. It translates to CSVVRQGGNIQYF.

The chain joins TRBV7-9 to TRBJ2-1, with 11 bases aligning to TRBD1. CDR1 SEHNR and CDR2 FQNEAQ come from the germline V gene (reference sequence). The CDR3 is 17 amino acids. J lost 6 bases, V lost 2 bases, and 9 bases had no gene match. The CDR3 is CASSLRRGTGGGNEQFF. CDR3 DNA: TGTGCCAGCAGCTTAAGGCGCGGGACAGGGGGTGGCAATGAGCAGTTCTTC.

J is TRBJ2-3 and V is TRBV11-3; 7 bases align to TRBD2. Per germline, CDR1 SGHNT and CDR2 YENEEA. The CDR3 spans 14 residues. V shed 5 bases and J 5 bases; nucleotides not matched to a gene: 7. CDR3 sequence (DNA): TGTGCCAGCAGCCCTAGCCCGGGGGGAGATACGCAGTATTTT. It specifies CASSPSPGGDTQYF.

The V gene is TRBV6-1, the J gene TRBJ2-1; unclear D gene. Trimming pared 8 bases from V and 0 bases from J, leaving 8 bases between. Germline CDR1 is MNHNS and CDR2 is SASEGT. This CDR3 spans 13 amino acids. The CDR3 reads CASVESSYNEQFF. The CDR3 nucleotides are TGTGCCAGCGTGGAGAGCTCCTACAATGAGCAGTTCTTC.

The V and J genes are TRBV27 and TRBJ2-1, with D hard to call. V lost 3 bases and J lost 7, with 7 bases in between. This CDR3 region has 12 residues. Per the germline V gene, CDR1 is MNHEY and CDR2 is SMNVEV (reference sequence). For the CDR3, the DNA is TGTGCCAGCAGTTTCGGGTTAAATGAGCAGTTCTTC. It codes for CASSFGLNEQFF.

The gene calls are TRBV7-8 and TRBJ2-6, with 11 bases lining up with TRBD1. Trimming at V came to 1 base and at J to 2 bases, leaving 10 bases not matched to a gene. This CDR3 has 20 residues. Germline CDR1 SGHVS, CDR2 FQNEAQ. The CDR3, as DNA: TGTGCCAGCAGCTTAGATCGGTTCAAGGACAGGGGGCCTGGGGCCAACGTCCTGACTTTC. Translating it yields CASSLDRFKDRGPGANVLTF.

This chain links TRBV6-6 with TRBJ1-2; weak D call: TRBD1 (6 bases). Looked up from germline, CDR1 is MNHNY and CDR2 is SVGAGI (reference sequence). Trimming shortened V by 2 bases and J by 7 bases, and 20 bases separated the two germline ends. The CDR3 loop spans 16 amino acids. CDR3 loop: CASSYRSPRGARGYTF. DNA for the CDR3: TGTGCCAGCAGTTACCGCTCACCGCGGGGGGCGCGTGGCTACACCTTC.

This clone showed up just a few times. This chain joins TRBV28 and TRBJ2-3; 8 bases align to TRBD2. Losses at the gene ends were 6 bases for V and 3 bases for J; bases not matched to a gene: 8. The CDR3 has 15 amino acids. Germline CDR1 and CDR2: MDHEN and SYDVKM. The CDR3 DNA follows: TGTGCCAGCAGCCAAGGCGGGAGGTTTACAGATACGCAGTATTTT. Its translation is CASSQGGRFTDTQYF.